In this sample, the clone carrying this T cell receptor (beta chain) turned up a few times. What it recognizes is unknown. The sample is drawn from a study of cytomegalovirus exposure and HLA in healthy donors. Notes on the study in general: Donors were assumed by presence/absence analyses to have roughly uniform sequencing depth.

This CDR3 comprises 15 residues. Germline loops: CDR1 SGHRS, CDR2 YFSETQ. Trimming cost V 3 bases and J 0 bases, with 12 bases left between them. A multiplex PCR was run with 60 Vbeta primers and 13 Jbeta primers. Method: immunoSEQ multiplex PCR; TCRdb's copy keeps in-frame clones and lacks some. The table includes some 120,000 clones, 15% to 20% detected once. Sequencing input: PBMCs. The sequence derives from a female donor in good health and CMV-seropositive. This sequence joins TRBV5-1 and TRBJ2-5; a possible D gene is TRBD1 (5 bases). CDR3 in amino acids: CASSSGHPYQETQYF. The DNA of the CDR3 is TGCGCCAGCAGCTCCGGACACCCGTACCAAGAGACCCAGTACTTC.